These 4 T cell receptor beta chains originate from one sample sequenced in a study of T cells expressing NK-cell markers. TCRdb reprocessed the 5' RACE reads and reports one entry per CDR3 protein, with no DNA. The table lists roughly 160,000 distinct CDR3 sequences. Input material: blood T cells: a sorted CD56 or NKG2C T cell subset, CD4+ or CD8+ T cells, or bulk PBMC T cells (not recorded which). All receptors come from a man aged 18 to 69 in good health.

This chain uses TRBV20-1 with TRBJ1-1; the D gene TCRdb calls, TRBD1, cannot be checked with no DNA. The CDR3 consists of 14 residues. The germline CDR1 and CDR2 sequences are DFQATT and SNEGSKA (reference sequence). This chain's CDR3 is CSARGDRGDWEAFF.

The CDR3 is CASSHILAGGPDEQFF. The gene calls are TRBV3-1 and TRBJ2-1; the TCRdb call, TRBD2, lacks DNA for checking. This CDR3 comprises 16 residues. The V gene's germline CDR1 is LGHDT and CDR2 YNNKEL (reference sequence).

The CDR3 sequence is CASSRGTEIVKLFF. V and J are TRBV2 and TRBJ1-4; the D call from TCRdb, TRBD1, cannot be confirmed without DNA. The CDR3 runs to 14 residues. Per germline, CDR1 SNHLY and CDR2 FYNNEI.

This chain joins TRBV6-5 and TRBJ2-3; TCRdb's D call, TRBD2, is unchecked because there is no DNA. Germline V gene data show CDR1 as MNHEY and CDR2 as SVGAGI. There are 16 residues in the CDR3. This chain's CDR3 is CASSYYSGGRGDTQYF.